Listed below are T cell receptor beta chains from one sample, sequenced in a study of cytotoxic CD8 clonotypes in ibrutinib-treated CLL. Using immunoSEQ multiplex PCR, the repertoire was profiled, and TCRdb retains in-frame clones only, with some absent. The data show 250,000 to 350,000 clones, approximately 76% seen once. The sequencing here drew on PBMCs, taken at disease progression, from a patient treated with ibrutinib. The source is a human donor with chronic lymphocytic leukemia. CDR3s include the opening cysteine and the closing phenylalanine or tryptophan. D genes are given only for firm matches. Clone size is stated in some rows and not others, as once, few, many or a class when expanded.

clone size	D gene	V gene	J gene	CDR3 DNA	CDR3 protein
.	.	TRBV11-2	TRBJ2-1	TGTGCCAGCAGCTTAGAGGCTCACAATGAGCAGTTCTTC	CASSLEAHNEQFF
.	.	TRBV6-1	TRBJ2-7	TGTGCCAGCAGTCCAGTCGTACGGAGCTCCTACGAGCAGTACTTC	CASSPVVRSSYEQYF
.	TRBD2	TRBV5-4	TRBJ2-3	TGTGCCAGCAGCAAACCATCCGGGGGGGGGATCACAGATACGCAGTATTTT	CASSKPSGGGITDTQYF
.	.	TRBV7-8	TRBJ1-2	TGTGCCAGCAGCTTAGCAGTCCATGGCTCGCAGGCCCACTATGGCTACACCTTC	CASSLAVHGSQAHYGYTF
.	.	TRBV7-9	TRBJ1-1	TGTGCCAGCAGCTTATATTCAATGAACACTGAAGCTTTCTTT	CASSLYSMNTEAFF
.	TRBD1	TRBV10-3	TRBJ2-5	TGTGCCAATTCGGACAGGGGGAGCTGGGAGACCCAGTACTTC	CANSDRGSWETQYF
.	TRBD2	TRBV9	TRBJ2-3	TGTGCCAGCAGCGTATCGACGGGAGGGCCGAGAGATACGCAGTATTTT	CASSVSTGGPRDTQYF
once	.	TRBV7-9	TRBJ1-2	TGTGCCAGCAGCCCACCGCAGACTCACTATGGCTACACCTTC	CASSPPQTHYGYTF
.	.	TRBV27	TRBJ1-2	TGTGCCAGCAGTTTAGTCAGGGAGGGGAGCGGCTACACCTTC	CASSLVREGSGYTF
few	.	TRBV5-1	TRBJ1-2	TGCGCCAGCAGCTTGGCAGGGGTGGATGGCTACACCTTC	CASSLAGVDGYTF
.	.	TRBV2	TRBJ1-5	TGTGCCAGCAGTGACGTCGGGGGGTGGTTGTCTAGCAATCAGCCCCAGCATTTT	CASSDVGGWLSSNQPQHF
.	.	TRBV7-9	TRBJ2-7	TGTGCCAGCAGCTTAGCGTTCGGATACGAGCAGTACTTC	CASSLAFGYEQYF
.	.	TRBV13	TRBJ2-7	TGTGCCAGCAGCTTTCGCTCGAGACCGCCAGACTACGAGCAGTACTTC	CASSFRSRPPDYEQYF
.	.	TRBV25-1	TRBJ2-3	TGTGCCAGCAGTGAATCGTGGGGAGATACGCAGTATTTT	CASSESWGDTQYF
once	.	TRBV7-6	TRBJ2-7	TGTGCCAGCAGACCGGAGCAGGGCGCCCACGAGCAGTACTTC	CASRPEQGAHEQYF
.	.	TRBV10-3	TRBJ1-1	TGTGCCACCCTCGGGGGACATACGAACACTGAAGCTTTCTTT	CATLGGHTNTEAFF
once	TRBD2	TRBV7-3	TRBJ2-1	TGTGCCAGCAGCTCCCCGACTAGCGGGAGGGTTACAAATGAGCAGTTCTTC	CASSSPTSGRVTNEQFF
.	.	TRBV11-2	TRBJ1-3	TGTGCCAGCAGCTTAGCCGACACCATATATTTT	CASSLADTIYF
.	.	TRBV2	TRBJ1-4	TGTGCCAGCAGTGTCGGCCCGGTAGAAAAACTGTTTTTT	CASSVGPVEKLFF
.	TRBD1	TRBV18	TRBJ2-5	TGTGCCAGCTCACCTGGACAGGGGGCGGAGACCCAGTACTTC	CASSPGQGAETQYF
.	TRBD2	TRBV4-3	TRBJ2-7	TGCGCCAGCAGCCACCTAGCGGGAGATGGTTACGAGCAGTACTTC	CASSHLAGDGYEQYF
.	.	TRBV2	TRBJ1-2	TGTGCCAGCAGTGAAGCGCCGACGGGCGGCTACACCTTC	CASSEAPTGGYTF
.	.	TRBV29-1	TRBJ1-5	TGCAGCGTTGCTGAGGGAAGCAATCAGCCCCAGCATTTT	CSVAEGSNQPQHF
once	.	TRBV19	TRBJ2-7	TGTGCCAGTAGCAAGCAGGGGGGTGTATACGAGCAGTACTTC	CASSKQGGVYEQYF
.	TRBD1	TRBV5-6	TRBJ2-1	TGTGCCAGCAGCTTGGGGGACAGGGTACGCAATGAGCAGTTCTTC	CASSLGDRVRNEQFF
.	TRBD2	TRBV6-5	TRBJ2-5	TGTGCCAGCAGTTTGGGACTAGCGGGCGACCAAGAGACCCAGTACTTC	CASSLGLAGDQETQYF
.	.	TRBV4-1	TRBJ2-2	TGCGCCAGCAGCCAAGTGAGGGGGAAAAACACCGGGGAGCTGTTTTTT	CASSQVRGKNTGELFF
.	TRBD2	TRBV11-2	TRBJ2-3	TGTGCCAGCAGCTTAGATGAGAGACTAGCGGGGGATACGCAGTATTTT	CASSLDERLAGDTQYF
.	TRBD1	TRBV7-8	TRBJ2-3	TGTGCCAGCAGCCCGACAGGGAACACAGATACGCAGTATTTT	CASSPTGNTDTQYF
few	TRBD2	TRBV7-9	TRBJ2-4	TGTGCCAGCAGCCAGGAAGCGGGAGAGGCCAAAAACATTCAGTACTTC	CASSQEAGEAKNIQYF
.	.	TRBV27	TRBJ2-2	TGTGCCAGCAGTTTATCCATCTCCGGGGAGCTGTTTTTT	CASSLSISGELFF
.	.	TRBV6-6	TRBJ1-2	TGTGCCAGCAGCCGCCCCGGGGGCGCGGATGGCTACACCTTC	CASSRPGGADGYTF
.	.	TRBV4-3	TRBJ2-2	TGCGCCAGCAGCCAACTAGTTTCCCCCGGGGAGCTGTTTTTT	CASSQLVSPGELFF
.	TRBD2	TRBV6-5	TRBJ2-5	TGTGCCAGCAAGAATAGCGGGAGGCAGGAGACCCAGTACTTC	CASKNSGRQETQYF
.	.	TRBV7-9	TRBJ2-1	TGTGCCAGCAGCTTTGGCGTTCTCGGCCGGCATGAGCAGTTCTTC	CASSFGVLGRHEQFF
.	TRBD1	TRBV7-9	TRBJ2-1	TGTGCCAGCAGCTCAGGGGGAATGGCGTTAGGAGGCGGCTACAATGAGCAGTTCTTC	CASSSGGMALGGGYNEQFF
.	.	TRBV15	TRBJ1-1	TGTGCCACCAGCAGTGAAATTACAGCAGCCGGCACTGAAGCTTTCTTT	CATSSEITAAGTEAFF
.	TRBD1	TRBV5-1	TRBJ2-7	TGCGCCAGCGGTACGAGACAGGGCCCCTACGAGCAGTACTTC	CASGTRQGPYEQYF
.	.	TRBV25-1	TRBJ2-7	TGTGCCAGCAGCAGGGCTTACGAGCAGTACTTC	CASSRAYEQYF
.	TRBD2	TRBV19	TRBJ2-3	TGTGCCAGTAGGAAGACTAGCGGGCGGACGCAGTATTTT	CASRKTSGRTQYF
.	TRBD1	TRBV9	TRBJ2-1	TGTGCCAGCAGCGCCCGGGACAGTACAAGTAATGAGCAGTTCTTC	CASSARDSTSNEQFF
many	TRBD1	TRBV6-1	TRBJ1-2	TGTGCCAGCCAACAGGGGGTAAACTATGGCTACACCTTC	CASQQGVNYGYTF
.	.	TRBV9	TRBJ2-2	TGTGCCAGCAGCGTAGGTAGAGCGGGCAGGGAAAACACCGGGGAGCTGTTTTTT	CASSVGRAGRENTGELFF
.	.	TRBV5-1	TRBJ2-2	TGCGCCAGCAGCTTCCACTCTACGAACACCGGGGAGCTGTTTTTT	CASSFHSTNTGELFF
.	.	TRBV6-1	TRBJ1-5	TGTGCCAGCAACCATCAGCCCCAGCATTTT	CASNHQPQHF
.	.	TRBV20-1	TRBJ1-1	TGCAGTGCTAGAGTTCCGGGGACGCCTTTCTTT	CSARVPGTPFF
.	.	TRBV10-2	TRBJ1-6	TGCGCCAGCAGACTTCCGGGACGGATTAATTCACCCCTCCACTTT	CASRLPGRINSPLHF
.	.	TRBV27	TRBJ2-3	TGTGCCAGCAGTTTATTTTGGGTGTCTGACACAGATACGCAGTATTTT	CASSLFWVSDTDTQYF
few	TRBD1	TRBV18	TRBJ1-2	TGTGCCAGCTCCCGGACAGGGGATGGCTACACCTTC	CASSRTGDGYTF
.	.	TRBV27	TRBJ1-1	TGTGCCAGCAGTTTAGGGCAGGGGAGTGAAGCTTTCTTT	CASSLGQGSEAFF
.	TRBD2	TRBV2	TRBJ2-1	TGTGCCAGCAGTGAATTAGCGGGGGTAGGAAATGAGCAGTTCTTC	CASSELAGVGNEQFF
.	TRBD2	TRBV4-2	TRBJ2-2	TGTGCCAGCAGCCAAGCGGGAGGGAATACCGGGGAGCTGTTTTTT	CASSQAGGNTGELFF
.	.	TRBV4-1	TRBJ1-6	TGCGCCAGCAGCCAAGTATCGACGTTTTCACCCCTCCACTTT	CASSQVSTFSPLHF
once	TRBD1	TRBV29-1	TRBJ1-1	TGCAGCGTTGTCGGGACAGCGATTTACACTGAAGCTTTCTTT	CSVVGTAIYTEAFF
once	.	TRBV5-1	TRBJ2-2	TGCGCCAGCAGCTTTAGGGTAACCGGGGAGCTGTTTTTT	CASSFRVTGELFF
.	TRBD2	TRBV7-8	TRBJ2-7	TGTGCCAGCAGCTCTACCCGCCCTAGCGGGGTAGTTTACGAGCAGTACTTC	CASSSTRPSGVVYEQYF
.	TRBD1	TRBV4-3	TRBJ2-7	TGCGCCAATGGCCCGGGACAGGGACGTAACGAGCAGTACTTC	CANGPGQGRNEQYF